This TCR beta chain appears in the sequencing data of a study of B cell selection in AIRE deficiency (dated by TCRdb to about 2019). At the level of the whole study: Researchers compared the TCRbeta repertoires of sorted blood CD4+ conventional T cells and regulatory T cells from AIRE-deficient patients with the corresponding repertoires from healthy controls. The TCR-sequenced cohort comprised about five AIRE-deficient APECED patients and about five healthy control donors.

The germline V gene (reference sequence) gives CDR1 as SGHNT and CDR2 as YYREEE. V is reduced by 9 bases and J by 1 base, leaving a spacing of 17 bases between them. The CDR3 contains 16 residues, cysteine and phenylalanine counted. The CDR3 DNA has 48 bases and is translated from base 1. Conventional CD4 T cells were sorted as CD4+CD127+ cells. The control samples were obtained from healthy donors who were not related to the patients. Sorting of Tconv and Treg cells intended for TCRbeta sequencing was performed on a FACSAria flow cytometer. Sorted cells were collected in 5-ml round-bottom polystyrene tubes, and dry cell pellets were stored frozen at -80 degrees C prior to sequencing. The immunoSEQ platform was used for TCRbeta chain sequencing. From the authors' description of their analysis: About 1x10^5 distinct in-frame TCRbeta sequences from patients and some 1.3x10^5 from healthy donors were obtained from pooled conventional T cell repertoires. Public Treg TCRbeta sequences were defined as those shared by two or more individuals and were then searched for in Tconv repertoires. Differences between groups were assessed using Mann-Whitney U tests with Bonferroni-Dunn correction in GraphPad Prism 7.03. TCRdb obtained this table from immuneACCESS and retained in-frame rearrangements with V and J assigned. These tables miss some clones; where compared with another copy, unresolved V genes account for less than half of the shortfall, and the remainder is unexplained. V, J and clone size are taken as reported in that table, and D and trimming were inferred from the DNA itself. This sample lists some 25,000 clones; 95% to 96% were detected once. The leading ten clones occupy over 0.2% of the sample.

Overall results and qualifications from the work: Shared Treg sequences had shorter CDR3s, which reflects a bias toward rearrangements containing few non-templated nucleotide insertions. Tconv and Treg cells from AIRE-deficient patients showed TCRBV gene usage, CDR3 length and TCR diversity similar to those of healthy donors. Only TCRbeta chains were sequenced, and roughly 40% of the Treg sequences shared among healthy donors were also detected in healthy Tconv cells, possibly owing to differing TCRalpha chains. About 30.6% of the Treg TCRbeta sequences shared among healthy donors were detected in patient Tconv cells, suggesting that Treg-biased clones are diverted into the Tconv compartment. Among approximately 3,400 shared Treg TCRbeta sequences, 31.6% were shared exclusively by healthy donors and around 8.7% exclusively by patients, which suggests that Treg selection is less efficient in the absence of AIRE.

In the case of this clone: Its binding antigen is unknown. Base qualities were left out, and no much larger clone turns up one base away.

The rearrangement joined TRBV5-4 to TRBJ1-6; too little of a D gene remains to name it. What was sequenced was CD4+CD127+ conventional T cells sorted from PBMCs. This receptor was taken from a human donor in good health. In nucleotide form, the sequence is TGTGCCACCACCACCGGGGTAGGATCCTATAATTCACCCCTCCACTTT. Its protein reads: CATTTGVGSYNSPLHF.